This is a list of T cell receptor beta chains from one sample in a study of T cells after yellow fever vaccination. TCRdb analysed the 5' RACE reads with MiXCR anew, one entry per CDR3 protein. Of more than 20,000 distinct CDR3 sequences in the sample, 5.2% are singletons; the top ten hold around 20%. This specimen was PBMCs, either bulk or a sorted T-cell subset (CD4+, CD8+, memory, or dextramer-sorted; not recorded which), taken about 49 days after the first yellow fever vaccination. The receptors were gathered from a man in his late teens or twenties who received the YFV17D yellow fever vaccine. The CDR3 runs from the conserved cysteine through the conserved F or W. The order of the fields is J gene, CDR3 length, clone size, V gene, D gene, CDR3 DNA, CDR3 protein. D genes are given only for firm matches. Only some rows state a clone size, as once, few, many or a class for expanded clones.

TRBJ2-1 13 many TRBV10-3 TRBD2 TGTGCCACCCTAGCGGGGGGTAACAATGAGCAGTTCTTC CATLAGGNNEQFF
TRBJ2-5 11 many TRBV24-1 NA TGTGCCACTGGGGAGGAAGAGACCCAGTACTTC CATGEEETQYF
TRBJ2-3 15 many TRBV11-2 NA TGTGCCAGCAGCCAGACCGGGCTGAGCACAGATACGCAGTATTTT CASSQTGLSTDTQYF
TRBJ1-2 14 few TRBV12-3/TRBV12-4 NA TGTGCCAGCAGTTTAGGGGGGCTTGGCTATGGCTACACCTTC CASSLGGLGYGYTF
TRBJ2-1 15 few TRBV19 NA TGTGCCAGTAGTTGGGTTGGGAGAGGGCACAATGAGCAGTTCTTC CASSWVGRGHNEQFF
TRBJ2-5 14 many TRBV5-1 TRBD2 TGCGCCAGCAGCCTCGGGGGGGCGGTGGAGACCCAGTACTTC CASSLGGAVETQYF
TRBJ1-5 14 many TRBV5-1 TRBD1 TGCGCCAGCAGCCAGTGGACAGGCGATCAGCCCCAGCATTTT CASSQWTGDQPQHF
TRBJ2-7 16 many TRBV4-2 NA TGTGCCAGCAGCCAAGATATGGGGACGGCCTCCTACGAGCAGTACTTC CASSQDMGTASYEQYF
TRBJ2-5 18 many TRBV19 NA TGTGCCAGTAGTATGAAGGGGCCCAGCTCCTGGAAGGGGGAGACCCAGTACTTC CASSMKGPSSWKGETQYF
TRBJ1-1 15 many TRBV12-3/TRBV12-4 NA TGTGCCAGCAGTAGCGCGAGGGGGTTAAGGACTGAAGCTTTCTTT CASSSARGLRTEAFF
TRBJ2-2 14 NA TRBV5-6 NA TGTGCCATCAGCCCGGGACTGCACTGCGGGGCGCTGTTTTTT CAISPGLHCGALFF
TRBJ2-2 13 NA TRBV5-5 NA TGTGCCAGCAGCTTGTCCGGGTTGGGGGAGCTGTTTTTT CASSLSGLGELFF
TRBJ2-6 15 many TRBV6-5 NA TGTGCCATTGGCCAGGGATATACCGGGGCCAACGTCCTGACTTTC CAIGQGYTGANVLTF
TRBJ1-2 16 many TRBV24-1 NA TGTGCCACCAGTGATCCCCTGCGTTGGGGCAACTATGGCTACACCTTC CATSDPLRWGNYGYTF
TRBJ2-2 13 many TRBV7-3 NA TGTGCCAGCAGCATACAGGAGGACGGGGAGCTGTTTTTT CASSIQEDGELFF
TRBJ2-2 17 NA TRBV20-1 TRBD2 TGCACTGCTAGGAAGTCGGGGGGGGGCGCTGGCACCGGGGAGCTGTTTTTT CTARKSGGGAGTGELFF
TRBJ1-4 15 many TRBV5-6 NA TGTGCCAGCAGCATCCTACAGCCACAGAATGAAAAACTGTTTTTT CASSILQPQNEKLFF
TRBJ2-3 16 few TRBV7-2 TRBD2 TGTGCCAGCAGACAGCGGGGGGGCGGGAGCACAGATACGCAGTATTTT CASRQRGGGSTDTQYF
TRBJ1-2 13 many TRBV14 NA TGTGCCAGCAGCCAAGTTGCGGGTTTCAGCTACACCTTC CASSQVAGFSYTF
TRBJ2-1 16 medium-sized TRBV12-3/TRBV12-4 NA TGTGCCAGCAGTTCTCCGGGGGTGAGCTCCTACAATGAGCAGTTCTTC CASSSPGVSSYNEQFF
TRBJ2-3 15 many TRBV20-1 TRBD2 TGCAGTGCTAATCCCCCTAGCGGGGGAACAGATACGCAGTATTTT CSANPPSGGTDTQYF
TRBJ2-5 14 many TRBV5-6 NA TGTGCCAGCAGCTTACCCGGGACCCAAGAGACCCAGTACTTC CASSLPGTQETQYF
TRBJ2-3 15 many TRBV7-2 TRBD2 TGTGCCAGCAGCCGGGACTACCTATCCACAGATACGCAGTATTTT CASSRDYLSTDTQYF
TRBJ2-1 18 medium-sized TRBV6-2/TRBV6-3 TRBD2 TGTGCCAGCAGGGGTGGACTAGCGGGGGTACCCCTCTACAATGAGCAGTTCTTC CASRGGLAGVPLYNEQFF
TRBJ1-4 14 many TRBV6-1 TRBD1 TGTGCCAGCAGTCCCGACAGGGAAACCGGAAAACTGTTTTTT CASSPDRETGKLFF
TRBJ2-1 16 NA TRBV5-4 TRBD1 TGTGCCAGCAGTTCCCTATCCGGGACAGGGGTGGATGAGCAGTTCTTC CASSSLSGTGVDEQFF
TRBJ2-7 15 NA TRBV12-5 NA TGTGCCTGCTCCCAAGGAAACCGAGGAGGCTACGAGCAGTACTTC CACSQGNRGGYEQYF
TRBJ2-4 14 many TRBV5-1 NA TGCGCCAGCAGCTTGGAGGCAGGCAAAAACATTCAGTACTTC CASSLEAGKNIQYF
TRBJ1-5 14 many TRBV12-3/TRBV12-4 NA TGTGCCACCCAGCTGGGAGGCAGCAATCAGCCCCAGCATTTT CATQLGGSNQPQHF
TRBJ1-6 13 many TRBV12-3/TRBV12-4 NA TGTGCCAGCAACGTCGGTAGTCGCTCACCCCTCCACTTT CASNVGSRSPLHF
TRBJ2-5 14 many TRBV4-2 NA TGTGCCAGCAGCCAAGGACTCCGCCGGGAGACCCAGTACTTC CASSQGLRRETQYF
TRBJ2-7 13 many TRBV7-2 TRBD1 TGTGCCAGCAGCGCCGGGACAGAACAAGAGCAGTACTTC CASSAGTEQEQYF
TRBJ2-5 14 many TRBV28 NA TGTGCCAGCAGACCTTCCCCGATGGGGGAGACCCAGTACTTC CASRPSPMGETQYF
TRBJ2-3 15 many TRBV24-1 TRBD2 TGTGCCACCAGCGACACTAGCGGAAACACAGATACGCAGTATTTT CATSDTSGNTDTQYF
TRBJ2-5 13 many TRBV11-2 NA TGTGCCAGCAGCTACCAACAGGGACAGACCCAGTACTTC CASSYQQGQTQYF
TRBJ2-3 12 many TRBV7-2 NA TGTGCCAGCGAGGGGGGTTCAGATACGCAGTATTTT CASEGGSDTQYF
TRBJ1-2 15 few TRBV3-1 TRBD1 TGTGCCTCCACCCAGCGACAGGGTGCCTTCTATGGCTACACCTTC CASTQRQGAFYGYTF
TRBJ2-5 14 many TRBV5-1 NA TGCGCCAGCAGCGTCCGCGAGCCAAGGGAGACCCAGTACTTC CASSVREPRETQYF
TRBJ2-2 15 many TRBV7-3 NA TGTGCCAGCAGCCCGGGACGGACGTACACCGGGGAGCTGTTTTTT CASSPGRTYTGELFF
TRBJ2-4 14 many TRBV12-3/TRBV12-4 TRBD1 TGTGCCAGCAGTCCGACAGGGATTTATGGCATTCAGTACTTC CASSPTGIYGIQYF
TRBJ2-1 14 many TRBV30 NA TGTGCCAGTAATGGCCTAGCGAAATACAATGAGCAGTTCTTC CASNGLAKYNEQFF
TRBJ2-1 15 many TRBV9 TRBD2 TGTGCCAGCAGCGGAACTAGCGGGGGGTACAATGAGCAGTTCTTC CASSGTSGGYNEQFF